The next 5 T cell receptor beta chains were all read from a single sample in a study of T cell responses to AZD1222 COVID-19 vaccine. Sequencing used immunoSEQ multiplex PCR; TCRdb keeps in-frame clones, though not all of them. The sample includes 200,000 to 250,000 clones, just over 90% of them seen just once. The starting material was peripheral blood, obtained on day 0 of MenACWY control vaccination. These receptors came from an adult in good health.

On this clone: Other DNA sequences in this specimen translate into the identical CDR3. The chain employs TRBV30 and TRBJ1-6; D may be TRBD1 (5 bases). Germline CDR1 reads GTSNPN; CDR2 reads SVGIG (reference sequence). The CDR3 runs 13 residues. V was clipped by 0 bases and J by 7 bases, with 7 bases between them. The CDR3 reads CAWSVQENSPLHF. The CDR3 DNA follows: TGTGCCTGGAGTGTACAGGAGAATTCACCCCTCCACTTT.

This chain links TRBV28 with TRBJ1-5, with unresolved D. Germline V gives CDR1 MDHEN, CDR2 SYDVKM. V was trimmed by 8 bases and J by 0 bases, leaving 14 bases between them. There are 15 residues in the CDR3. The CDR3 protein is CASGVESYSNQPQHF. Here the CDR3 DNA reads TGTGCCAGCGGAGTTGAAAGTTATAGCAATCAGCCCCAGCATTTT.

The V call is TRBV6-4, the J call TRBJ1-2, with D possibly TRBD1 on 5 matching bases. V dropped 4 bases and J dropped 7 bases, with 19 bases sitting between them. The CDR3 is made up of 15 amino acids. Looked up from germline, CDR1 is MRHNA and CDR2 is SNTAGT. The CDR3 sequence: CASSGGTGLPGGYTF. Here the CDR3 DNA reads TGTGCCAGCAGTGGGGGTACGGGGCTCCCCGGTGGCTACACCTTC.

This clone was recorded once. The V call is TRBV5-4, the J call TRBJ2-2; 8 positions agree with TRBD2. The V and J ends lost 4 bases and 4 bases, in that order; junction bases with no gene match: 12. The CDR3 extends over 17 amino acids. The germline gives CDR1 SGHNT, CDR2 YYREEE (reference sequence). In DNA form, the CDR3 reads TGTGCCAGCAGCCCACCTAATAGCGGGGAAGGCACCGGGGAGCTGTTTTTT. It translates to CASSPPNSGEGTGELFF.

This rearrangement joins TRBV2 to TRBJ1-1, with a tentative D call TRBD1 (6 bases). Germline loops: CDR1 SNHLY, CDR2 FYNNEI. This CDR3 has 14 residues. V was trimmed by 7 bases and J by 6 bases, leaving 18 bases between them. CDR3: CASTTGTKVSEAFF. The DNA for the CDR3 is TGTGCCAGCACCACCGGGACAAAGGTGTCTGAAGCTTTCTTT. Looking up the rest from reference TRBV2 and TRBJ1-1 gives the full variable domain: EPEVTQTPSHQVTQMGQEVILRCVPISNHLYFYWYRQILGQKVEFLVSFYNNEISEKSEIFDDQFSVERPDGSNFTLKIRSTKLEDSAMYFCASTTGTKVSEAFFGQGTRLTVV.